The rows below give T cell receptor beta chains drawn from one sample of a study of naive and memory T cell subsets. One entry per CDR3 protein results from TCRdb running MiXCR on the UMI-ligation and nested PCR reads. The sample has about 100,000 distinct CDR3 sequences; approximately 14% are singletons. The sequencing sample was made of naive CD8+ T cells from blood. The source of these receptors is a human donor in good health. The CDR3 runs from the conserved cysteine through the conserved F or W. Fields, in order: D gene, CDR3 length, J gene, clone size, V gene, CDR3 protein, CDR3 DNA. D genes are given only for firm matches. Only some rows state a clone size, as once, few, many or a class for expanded clones.

. 13 TRBJ2-3 few TRBV29-1 CSVDGVVTDTQYF TGCAGCGTTGATGGCGTGGTGACAGATACGCAGTATTTT
. 15 TRBJ1-1 many TRBV6-5 CASSFGDDSSTEAFF TGTGCCAGCAGTTTCGGCGACGACAGTTCCACTGAAGCTTTCTTT
TRBD1 14 TRBJ2-1 . TRBV20-1 CSAPGQDSYNEQFF TGCAGTGCTCCGGGACAGGACTCCTACAATGAGCAGTTCTTC
. 11 TRBJ2-5 . TRBV29-1 CSVDHGETQYF TGCAGCGTTGATCACGGTGAGACCCAGTACTTC
TRBD1 15 TRBJ1-1 . TRBV25-1 CASSLDREIGTEAFF TGTGCCAGCAGCCTAGACAGGGAGATAGGGACTGAAGCTTTCTTT
TRBD1 17 TRBJ2-1 few TRBV24-1 CATSDPTTRDSYNEQFF TGTGCCACCAGTGACCCTACTACCCGGGACAGCTACAATGAGCAGTTCTTC
TRBD1 13 TRBJ2-7 . TRBV27 CASRQGAYYEQYF TGTGCCAGCAGACAGGGGGCCTACTACGAGCAGTACTTC
. 15 TRBJ2-1 . TRBV6-1 CASSDIGGAYNEQFF TGTGCCAGCAGTGATATTGGCGGAGCCTACAATGAGCAGTTCTTC
. 12 TRBJ2-5 few TRBV10-3 CAISEGGETQYF TGTGCCATCAGTGAGGGTGGAGAGACCCAGTACTTC
TRBD1 15 TRBJ1-5 . TRBV28 CASSLWGQGDQPQHF TGTGCCAGCAGTTTATGGGGACAGGGGGATCAGCCCCAGCATTTT
TRBD2 15 TRBJ2-2 many TRBV7-6 CASSHSGRAYKELFF TGTGCCAGCAGTCACAGCGGGAGGGCCTACAAGGAGCTGTTTTTT
. 13 TRBJ1-5 few TRBV29-1 CSVDSGLNQPQHF TGCAGCGTAGACAGCGGGCTAAATCAGCCCCAGCATTTT
. 14 TRBJ2-4 . TRBV11-1 CASTSTEAKNIQYF TGTGCCAGCACCTCGACCGAAGCCAAAAACATTCAGTACTTC
. 13 TRBJ2-5 . TRBV29-1 CSVRDAGRETQYF TGCAGCGTACGGGACGCCGGAAGAGAGACCCAGTACTTC
. 14 TRBJ1-5 . TRBV2 CASSPGRVNQPQHF TGTGCCAGCAGCCCCGGACGGGTCAATCAGCCCCAGCATTTT
. 15 TRBJ2-1 few TRBV11-3 CASSLDEGSGREQFF TGTGCCAGCAGCTTAGATGAGGGGAGCGGGCGGGAGCAGTTCTTC
. 14 TRBJ2-3 few TRBV12-3/TRBV12-4 CASSLGTSTDTQYF TGTGCCAGCAGTTTAGGGACCAGCACAGATACGCAGTATTTT
. 13 TRBJ2-1 many TRBV7-8 CASSLFVADEQFF TGTGCCAGCAGCTTATTCGTAGCGGATGAGCAGTTCTTC
. 15 TRBJ2-7 . TRBV2 CASSENAGRVYEQYF TGTGCCAGCAGTGAAAACGCCGGCAGAGTCTACGAGCAGTACTTC
TRBD2 16 TRBJ2-3 few TRBV27 CASRMTSGRSTDTQYF TGTGCCAGCAGGATGACTAGCGGGAGGAGCACAGATACGCAGTATTTT
. 18 TRBJ1-4 few TRBV7-9 CASSLTTGPHYPIEKLFF TGTGCCAGCAGCTTAACGACAGGACCCCACTACCCCATTGAAAAACTGTTTTTT
. 15 TRBJ2-3 few TRBV14 CASSLGGGPPDTQYF TGTGCCAGCAGCCTAGGCGGGGGCCCCCCAGATACGCAGTATTTT
. 18 TRBJ2-6 few TRBV5-4 CASSFGAGGDTGANVLTF TGTGCCAGCAGCTTTGGTGCAGGGGGGGACACTGGGGCCAACGTCCTGACTTTC
TRBD1 15 TRBJ2-1 . TRBV7-3 CASSQEGALYNEQFF TGTGCCAGCAGCCAAGAGGGGGCCCTCTACAATGAGCAGTTCTTC
TRBD2 17 TRBJ2-1 few TRBV18 CASSLRTSGLSYNEQFF TGTGCCAGCTCGCTAAGGACTAGCGGGTTGAGCTACAATGAGCAGTTCTTC
. 13 TRBJ2-7 many TRBV29-1 CSVVVGPKDEQYF TGCAGCGTTGTCGTCGGTCCTAAGGACGAGCAGTACTTC
. 14 TRBJ2-7 . TRBV7-2 CASSLKVPTYEQYF TGTGCCAGCAGCTTAAAGGTTCCCACCTACGAGCAGTACTTC
TRBD2 13 TRBJ2-1 . TRBV20-1 CSAGGRSYNEQFF TGCAGTGCTGGCGGGAGATCCTACAATGAGCAGTTCTTC
TRBD1 16 TRBJ2-1 few TRBV6-2/TRBV6-3 CASSVQGALFYNEQFF TGTGCCAGCAGTGTCCAGGGGGCTTTATTTTACAATGAGCAGTTCTTC
TRBD2 18 TRBJ2-3 few TRBV27 CASSLSIASGGAIDTQYF TGTGCCAGCAGTTTATCGATAGCTAGCGGGGGGGCCATAGATACGCAGTATTTT
. 14 TRBJ1-4 . TRBV2 CASSEDIRGEKLFF TGTGCCAGCAGTGAGGACATTCGAGGTGAAAAACTGTTTTTT
. 11 TRBJ2-7 few TRBV11-2 CASSLEDPQYF TGTGCCAGCAGCTTAGAAGACCCGCAGTACTTC
TRBD2 17 TRBJ2-3 . TRBV29-1 CSVEGSGGTLSTDTQYF TGCAGCGTTGAAGGAAGCGGGGGAACACTTAGCACAGATACGCAGTATTTT
. 13 TRBJ1-1 . TRBV27 CASSLLGGAEAFF TGTGCCAGCAGTTTACTAGGGGGGGCTGAAGCTTTCTTT
. 15 TRBJ1-6 . TRBV28 CASSFGGVVDSPLHF TGTGCCAGCAGTTTTGGGGGGGTCGTAGATTCACCCCTCCACTTT
. 12 TRBJ2-3 many TRBV7-9 CASSAGTDTQYF TGTGCCAGCAGTGCGGGAACAGATACGCAGTATTTT
. 15 TRBJ2-3 many TRBV6-2/TRBV6-3 CASSQGNREADTQYF TGTGCCAGCAGTCAGGGGAACAGGGAGGCGGATACGCAGTATTTT
. 18 TRBJ2-1 . TRBV11-3 CASSLDSGASSSYNEQFF TGTGCCAGCAGCTTAGATTCAGGGGCCTCCAGCTCCTACAATGAGCAGTTCTTC
. 11 TRBJ1-1 few TRBV7-9 CASSQGSEAFF TGTGCCAGCAGCCAGGGGTCTGAAGCTTTCTTT
. 13 TRBJ2-5 . TRBV6-2/TRBV6-3 CASSSGLQETQYF TGTGCCAGCAGTTCAGGTCTGCAAGAGACCCAGTACTTC
. 12 TRBJ2-1 few TRBV29-1 CSVDTGYNEQFF TGCAGCGTTGATACAGGCTACAATGAGCAGTTCTTC
TRBD1 13 TRBJ1-2 many TRBV29-1 CSVADQGQYGYTF TGCAGCGTCGCCGACCAGGGACAGTATGGCTACACCTTC
. 12 TRBJ1-6 . TRBV7-9 CPSTRPGAPLHF TGTCCCAGCACCCGACCAGGGGCACCCCTCCACTTT